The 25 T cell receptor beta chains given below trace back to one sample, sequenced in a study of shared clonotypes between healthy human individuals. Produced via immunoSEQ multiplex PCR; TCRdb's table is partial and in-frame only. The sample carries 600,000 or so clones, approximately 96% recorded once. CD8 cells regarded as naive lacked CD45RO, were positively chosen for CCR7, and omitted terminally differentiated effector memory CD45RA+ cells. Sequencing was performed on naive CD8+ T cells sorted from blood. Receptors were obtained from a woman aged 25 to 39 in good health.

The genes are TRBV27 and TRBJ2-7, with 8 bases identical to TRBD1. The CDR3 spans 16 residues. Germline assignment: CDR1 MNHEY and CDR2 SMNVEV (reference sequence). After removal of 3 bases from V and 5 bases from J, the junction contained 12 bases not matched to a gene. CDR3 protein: CASSLQGALIFNEQYF. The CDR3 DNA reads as TGTGCCAGCAGTTTGCAGGGGGCGCTTATTTTTAACGAGCAGTACTTC.

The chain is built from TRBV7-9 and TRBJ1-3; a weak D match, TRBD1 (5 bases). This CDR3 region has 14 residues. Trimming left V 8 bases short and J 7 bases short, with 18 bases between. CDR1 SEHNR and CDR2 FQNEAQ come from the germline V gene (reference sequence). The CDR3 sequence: CASDWGDAANTIYF. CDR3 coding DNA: TGTGCCAGCGACTGGGGGGACGCCGCCAACACCATATATTTT.

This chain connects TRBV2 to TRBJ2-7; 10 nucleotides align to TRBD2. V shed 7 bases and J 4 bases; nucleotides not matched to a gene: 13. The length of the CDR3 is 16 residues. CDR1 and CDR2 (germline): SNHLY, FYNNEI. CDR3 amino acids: CASIPGEIAGGYEQYF. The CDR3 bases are TGTGCCAGCATCCCTGGGGAAATAGCGGGAGGTTACGAGCAGTACTTC.

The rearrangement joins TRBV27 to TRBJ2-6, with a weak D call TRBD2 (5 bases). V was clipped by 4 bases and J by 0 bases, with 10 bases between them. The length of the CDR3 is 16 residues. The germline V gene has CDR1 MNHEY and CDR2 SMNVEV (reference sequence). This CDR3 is CASSSLGSSGANVLTF. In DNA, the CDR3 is TGTGCCAGCAGTTCGTTAGGGAGCTCTGGGGCCAACGTCCTGACTTTC.

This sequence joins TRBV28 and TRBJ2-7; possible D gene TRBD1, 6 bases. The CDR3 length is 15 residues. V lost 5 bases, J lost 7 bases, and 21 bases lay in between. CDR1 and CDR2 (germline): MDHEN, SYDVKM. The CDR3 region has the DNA TGTGCCAGCAGTCTCGCCCTGACAGGTTTGGGGGAGCAGTACTTC. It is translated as CASSLALTGLGEQYF.

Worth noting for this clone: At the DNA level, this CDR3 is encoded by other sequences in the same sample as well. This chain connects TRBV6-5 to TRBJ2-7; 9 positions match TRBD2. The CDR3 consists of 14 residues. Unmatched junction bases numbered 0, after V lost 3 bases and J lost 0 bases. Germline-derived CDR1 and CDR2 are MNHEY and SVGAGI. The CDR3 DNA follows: TGTGCCAGCAGTTATAGCGGGAGCTCCTACGAGCAGTACTTC. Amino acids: CASSYSGSSYEQYF.

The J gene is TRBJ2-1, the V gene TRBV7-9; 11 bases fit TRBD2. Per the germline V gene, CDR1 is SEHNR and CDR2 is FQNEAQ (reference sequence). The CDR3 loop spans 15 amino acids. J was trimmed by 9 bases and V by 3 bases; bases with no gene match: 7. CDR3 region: CASSFGSGRAPEQFF. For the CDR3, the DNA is TGTGCCAGCAGCTTCGGTAGCGGGAGGGCCCCTGAGCAGTTCTTC.

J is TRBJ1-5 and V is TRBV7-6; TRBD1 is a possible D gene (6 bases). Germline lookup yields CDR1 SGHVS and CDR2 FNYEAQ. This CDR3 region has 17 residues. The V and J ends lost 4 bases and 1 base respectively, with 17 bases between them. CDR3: CASSSLVGDRSNQPQHF. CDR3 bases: TGTGCCAGCAGCTCCTTAGTAGGCGACAGGAGCAATCAGCCCCAGCATTTT.

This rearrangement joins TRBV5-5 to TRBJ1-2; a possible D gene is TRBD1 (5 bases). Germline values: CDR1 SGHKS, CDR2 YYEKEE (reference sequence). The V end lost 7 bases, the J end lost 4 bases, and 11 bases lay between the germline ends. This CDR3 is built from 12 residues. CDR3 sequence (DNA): TGTGCCAGCCTCGGGGGGATCTATGGCTACACCTTC. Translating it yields CASLGGIYGYTF.

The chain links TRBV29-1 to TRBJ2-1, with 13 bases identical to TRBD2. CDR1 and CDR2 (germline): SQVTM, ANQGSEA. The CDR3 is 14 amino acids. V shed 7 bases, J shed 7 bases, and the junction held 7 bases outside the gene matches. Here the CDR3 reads CSARGLAGLNEQFF. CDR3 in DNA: TGCAGCGCACGGGGACTAGCGGGATTGAATGAGCAGTTCTTC.

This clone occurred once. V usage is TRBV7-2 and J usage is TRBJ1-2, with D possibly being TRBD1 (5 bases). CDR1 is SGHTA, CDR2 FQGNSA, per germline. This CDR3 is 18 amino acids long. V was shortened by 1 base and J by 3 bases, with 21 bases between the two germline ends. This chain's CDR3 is CASSLGWGAGTPYYGYTF. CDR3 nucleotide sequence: TGTGCCAGCAGCTTAGGTTGGGGCGCCGGGACGCCGTACTATGGCTACACCTTC.

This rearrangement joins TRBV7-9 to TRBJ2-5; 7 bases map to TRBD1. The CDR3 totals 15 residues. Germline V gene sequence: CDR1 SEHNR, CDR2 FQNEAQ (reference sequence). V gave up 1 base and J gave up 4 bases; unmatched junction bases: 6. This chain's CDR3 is CASSLVKAGGETQYF. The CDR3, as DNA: TGTGCCAGCAGCTTAGTCAAGGCAGGGGGAGAGACCCAGTACTTC.

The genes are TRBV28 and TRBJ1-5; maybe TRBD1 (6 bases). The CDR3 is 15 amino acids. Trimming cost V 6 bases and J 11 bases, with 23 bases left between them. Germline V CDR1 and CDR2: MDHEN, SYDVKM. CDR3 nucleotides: TGTGCCAGCAGGTCCCTCCGGGACACTACTCGGACCCAGCATTTT. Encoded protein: CASRSLRDTTRTQHF. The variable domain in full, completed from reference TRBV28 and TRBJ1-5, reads DVKVTQSSRYLVKRTGEKVFLECVQDMDHENMFWYRQDPGLGLRLIYFSYDVKMKEKGDIPEGYSVSREKKERFSLILESASTNQTSMYLCASRSLRDTTRTQHFGDGTRLSIL.

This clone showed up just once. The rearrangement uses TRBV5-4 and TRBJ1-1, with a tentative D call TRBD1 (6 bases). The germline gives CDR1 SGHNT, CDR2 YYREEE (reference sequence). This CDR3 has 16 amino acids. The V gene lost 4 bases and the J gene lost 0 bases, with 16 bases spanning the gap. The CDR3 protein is CASSPTGSAMNTEAFF. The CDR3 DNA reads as TGTGCCAGCAGCCCAACAGGGTCGGCTATGAACACTGAAGCTTTCTTT.

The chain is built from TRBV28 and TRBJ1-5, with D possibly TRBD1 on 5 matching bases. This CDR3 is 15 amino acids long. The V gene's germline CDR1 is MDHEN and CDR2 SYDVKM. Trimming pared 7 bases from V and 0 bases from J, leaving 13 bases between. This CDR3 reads CASTIGEHSNQPQHF. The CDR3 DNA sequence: TGTGCCAGCACCATAGGGGAACATAGCAATCAGCCCCAGCATTTT.

CDR3 in DNA: TGTGCCAGCAGCGGGCACAGGGATGAAGCTTTCTTT. It specifies CASSGHRDEAFF. V gene TRBV9 combines with J gene TRBJ1-1; D might be TRBD1 (6 bases). V lost 3 bases to trimming and J lost 7 bases, with 10 bases between them. Germline V gene data show CDR1 as SGDLS and CDR2 as YYNGEE. The CDR3 is made up of 12 amino acids.

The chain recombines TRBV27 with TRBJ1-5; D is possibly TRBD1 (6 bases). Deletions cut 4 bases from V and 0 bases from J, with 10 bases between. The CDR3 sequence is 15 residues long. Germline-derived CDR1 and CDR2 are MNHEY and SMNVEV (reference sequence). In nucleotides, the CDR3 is TGTGCCAGCAGTTGGAAGGGGGATAGCAATCAGCCCCAGCATTTT. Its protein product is CASSWKGDSNQPQHF.

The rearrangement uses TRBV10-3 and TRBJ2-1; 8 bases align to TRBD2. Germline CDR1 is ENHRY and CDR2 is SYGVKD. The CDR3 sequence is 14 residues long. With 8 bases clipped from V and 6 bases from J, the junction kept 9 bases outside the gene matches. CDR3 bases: TGTGCCATCGACAGCGGGAGAGGTGGCAATGAGCAGTTCTTC. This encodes CAIDSGRGGNEQFF.

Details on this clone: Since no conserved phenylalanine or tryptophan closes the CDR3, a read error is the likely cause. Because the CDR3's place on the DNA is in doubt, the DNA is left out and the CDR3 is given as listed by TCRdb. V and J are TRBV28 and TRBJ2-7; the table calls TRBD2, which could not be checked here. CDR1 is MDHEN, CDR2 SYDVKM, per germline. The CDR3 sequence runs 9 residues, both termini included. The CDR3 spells CASTAGGDD.

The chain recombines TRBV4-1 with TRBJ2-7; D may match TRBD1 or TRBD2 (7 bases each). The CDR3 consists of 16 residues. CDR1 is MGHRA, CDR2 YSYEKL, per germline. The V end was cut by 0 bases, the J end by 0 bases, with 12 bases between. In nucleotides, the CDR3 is TGCGCCAGCAGCCAAGACCAGGGGGAGGGCTCCTACGAGCAGTACTTC. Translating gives CASSQDQGEGSYEQYF.

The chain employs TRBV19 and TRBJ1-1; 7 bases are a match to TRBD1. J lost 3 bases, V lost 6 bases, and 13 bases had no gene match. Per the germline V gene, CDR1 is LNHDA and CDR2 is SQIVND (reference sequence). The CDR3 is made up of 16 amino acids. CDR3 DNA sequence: TGTGCCAGTAGCCGGACAGGAAATATAGGGGACACTGAAGCTTTCTTT. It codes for CASSRTGNIGDTEAFF.

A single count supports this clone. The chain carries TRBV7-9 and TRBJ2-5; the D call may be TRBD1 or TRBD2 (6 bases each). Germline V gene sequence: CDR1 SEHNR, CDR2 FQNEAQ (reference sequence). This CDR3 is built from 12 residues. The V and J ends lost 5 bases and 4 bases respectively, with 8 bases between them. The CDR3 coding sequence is TGTGCCAGCAGCGAGGGGGGAGAGACCCAGTACTTC. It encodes CASSEGGETQYF.

As DNA, the CDR3 is TGTGCCAGCAGCTTGCTGCAGGGGGAGGGCTATGGCTACACCTTC. Amino acid sequence: CASSLLQGEGYGYTF. The J gene is TRBJ1-2, the V gene TRBV5-4; 7 bases line up with TRBD1. CDR1 is SGHNT, CDR2 YYREEE, per germline (reference sequence). The ends lost 1 base at V and 4 bases at J; junction bases unmatched: 7. The CDR3 loop spans 15 amino acids.

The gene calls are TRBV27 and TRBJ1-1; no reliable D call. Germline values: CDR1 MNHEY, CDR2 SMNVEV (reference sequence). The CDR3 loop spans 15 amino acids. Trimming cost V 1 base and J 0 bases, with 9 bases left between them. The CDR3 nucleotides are TGTGCCAGCAGTTTATTTTTCGGTATGAACACTGAAGCTTTCTTT. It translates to CASSLFFGMNTEAFF.

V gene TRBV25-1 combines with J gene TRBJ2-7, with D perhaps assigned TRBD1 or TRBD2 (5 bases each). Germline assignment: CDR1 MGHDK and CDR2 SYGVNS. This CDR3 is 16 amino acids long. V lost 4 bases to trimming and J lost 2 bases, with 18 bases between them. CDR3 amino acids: CASSALSRDAAYEQYF. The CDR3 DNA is TGTGCCAGCAGTGCACTCTCCCGGGACGCGGCCTACGAGCAGTACTTC.